Given below is one T cell receptor (beta chain) in context. Its antigen is not identified. The data were obtained in a study of OX40 agonist ivuxolimab in advanced cancers. Study-level points and caveats: Low normalized T-cell clonal expansion was additionally recorded for some nonresponders. The investigators did not determine what antigen specificity the expanded peripheral T cells had.

The germline V and J ends were trimmed by 6 bases and 4 bases, with 8 bases remaining between them. Germline V gene lookup returns CDR1 DFQATT and CDR2 SNEGSKA (reference sequence). This CDR3 comprises 11 residues. It was autoimmune disease history or systemic immunosuppression that excluded patients. The repertoire was sequenced with immunoSEQ multiplex PCR; TCRdb's copy has only in-frame clones and lacks some. The table has about 60,000 clones, about nine tenths seen once; the top ten hold about 1%. The V and J genes are TRBV20-1 and TRBJ2-3; no firm D call. The TCR comes from an adult with an advanced solid tumor such as melanoma, head and neck, liver or kidney cancer. The material was CD4+ or CD8+ T cells sorted from blood, obtained in a trial of the OX40 agonist ivuxolimab. This CDR3 reads CSAPPADTQYF. The CDR3, as DNA: TGCAGTGCACCGCCGGCAGATACGCAGTATTTT.